This T cell receptor beta chain appears in the sequencing data of a study of CD8+CD57+ T cells in acquired aplastic anemia. About the research overall: An average of approximately 11 million reads for CD4+ cells was obtained from healthy donors.

The ends lost 0 bases at V and 4 bases at J; junction bases unmatched: 3. The germline V gene has CDR1 SGHRS and CDR2 YFSETQ. This CDR3 has 15 amino acids. Template material for TCR beta VDJ and CDR3 profiling consisted of genomic DNA. TCRdb reanalysed the reads using MiXCR and keeps one entry per CDR3 protein. The data contain under 200,000 distinct CDR3 sequences, around 45% of them singletons. The V call is TRBV5-1, the J call TRBJ2-3, with TRBD1 matching over 9 bases. The specimen sequenced was sorted CD4+, CD8+, or CD8+CD57+ T cells (not recorded which) from PBMCs. This clonotype originated in a human donor in good health. The chain's CDR3 is CASSLEQGAADTQYF. The CDR3 region has the DNA TGCGCCAGCAGCTTGGAACAGGGGGCCGCAGATACGCAGTATTTT.